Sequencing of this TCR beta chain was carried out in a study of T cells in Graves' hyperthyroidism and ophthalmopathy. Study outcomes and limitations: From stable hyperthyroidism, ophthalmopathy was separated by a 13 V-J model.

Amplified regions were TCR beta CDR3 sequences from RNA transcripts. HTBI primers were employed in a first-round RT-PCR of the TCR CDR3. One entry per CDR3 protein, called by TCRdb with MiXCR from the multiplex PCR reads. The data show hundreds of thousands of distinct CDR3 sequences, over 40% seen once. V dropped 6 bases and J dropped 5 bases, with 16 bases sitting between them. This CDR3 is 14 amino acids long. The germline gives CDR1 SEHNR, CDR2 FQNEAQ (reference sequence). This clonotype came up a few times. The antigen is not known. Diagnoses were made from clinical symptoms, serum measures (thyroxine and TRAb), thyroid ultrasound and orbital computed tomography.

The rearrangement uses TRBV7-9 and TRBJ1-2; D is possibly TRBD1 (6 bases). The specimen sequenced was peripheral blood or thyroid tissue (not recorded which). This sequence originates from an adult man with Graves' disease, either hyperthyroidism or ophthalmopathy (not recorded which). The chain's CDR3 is CASRIDSGTYGYTF. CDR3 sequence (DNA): TGTGCCAGCAGGATCGACAGCGGGACATATGGCTACACCTTC.